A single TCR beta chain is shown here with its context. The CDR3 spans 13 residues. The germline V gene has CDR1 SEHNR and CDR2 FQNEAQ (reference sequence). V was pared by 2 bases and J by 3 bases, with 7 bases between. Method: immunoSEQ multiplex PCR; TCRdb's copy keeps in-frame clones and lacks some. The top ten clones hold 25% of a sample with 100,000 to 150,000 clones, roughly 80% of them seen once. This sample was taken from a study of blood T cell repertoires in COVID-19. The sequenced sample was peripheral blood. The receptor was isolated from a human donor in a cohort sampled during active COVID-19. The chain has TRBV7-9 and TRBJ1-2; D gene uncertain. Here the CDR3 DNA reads TGTGCCAGCAGCTTATCCCTCGACTATGGCTACACCTTC. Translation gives CASSLSLDYGYTF.